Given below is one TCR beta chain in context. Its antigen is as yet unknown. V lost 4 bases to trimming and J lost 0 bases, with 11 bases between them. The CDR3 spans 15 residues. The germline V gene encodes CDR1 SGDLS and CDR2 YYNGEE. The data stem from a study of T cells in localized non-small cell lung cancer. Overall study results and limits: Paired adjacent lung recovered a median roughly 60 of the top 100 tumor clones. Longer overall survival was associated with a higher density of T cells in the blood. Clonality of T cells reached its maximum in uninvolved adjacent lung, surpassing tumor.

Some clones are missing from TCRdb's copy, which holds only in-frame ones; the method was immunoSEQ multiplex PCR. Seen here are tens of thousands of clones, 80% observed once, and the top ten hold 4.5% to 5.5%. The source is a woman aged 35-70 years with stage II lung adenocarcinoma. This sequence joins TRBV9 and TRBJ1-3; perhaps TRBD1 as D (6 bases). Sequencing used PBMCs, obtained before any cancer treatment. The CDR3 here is CASSFGQFSGNTIYF. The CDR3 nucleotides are TGTGCCAGCAGCTTTGGACAGTTCTCTGGAAACACCATATATTTT.